The T cell receptor beta chain under discussion was sequenced for a study of CD8 T cells in ankylosing spondylitis. General study points: The disease-linked clones had a CD8+ phenotype and low blood frequencies. Apparently characteristic of ankylosing spondylitis blood was a TCR beta motif (eight highly homologous variants). Disease-linked clones reportedly showed significant enrichment in matched ankylosing spondylitis synovial fluid.

One entry per CDR3 protein, called by TCRdb with MiXCR from the 5' RACE reads. This table has about 150,000 distinct CDR3 sequences, 30% to 35% appearing once. A remark on this clonotype: Its specificity is unknown.

CDR1 is SGHRS and CDR2 is YFSETQ in the germline V gene. This CDR3 contains 15 residues. With 4 bases clipped from V and 4 bases from J, the junction kept 8 bases outside the gene matches. This clonotype was obtained from a male donor with ankylosing spondylitis. The sample comprised synovial fluid, either unsorted or a sorted T cell fraction (not recorded which). The V gene is TRBV5-1, the J gene TRBJ1-5; 7 nucleotides match TRBD1. DNA for the CDR3: TGCGCCAGCAGCACAACAGGGGCGGAGAATCAGCCCCAGCATTTT. It is translated as CASSTTGAENQPQHF. Variable domain in full (rest from reference TRBV5-1 and TRBJ1-5): KAGVTQTPRYLIKTRGQQVTLSCSPISGHRSVSWYQQTPGQGLQFLFEYFSETQRNKGNFPGRFSGRQFSNSRSEMNVSTLELGDSALYLCASSTTGAENQPQHFGDGTRLSIL.